The 10 T cell receptor beta chains in this list originate from one sample, sequenced in a study of CD8 T cells in Susac syndrome (dated by TCRdb to between 2017 and 2020). Libraries were made using the immunoSEQ multiplex PCR assay. RNA was extracted using the RNeasy kit, and about 0.5 to 1 ug of the RNA was reverse transcribed with random hexamers. TCRdb cleaned the public reads at Q25 with fastp, built clones with MiXCR and kept in-frame beta chains. Rows are combined by CDR3 protein, so each entry shows the most common genes and DNA. Across this sample there are 150,000 to 200,000 distinct CDR3 sequences, with just under 95% seen only once. Of the sample, more than 0.08% is held by the ten largest clones. Sequenced input: CD4+ T cells from PBMCs. The receptors here all came from a human donor with Susac syndrome.

The chain joins TRBV14 to TRBJ2-3; 7 positions agree with TRBD2. Germline loops: CDR1 SGHDN, CDR2 FVKESK. J lost 5 bases, V lost 4 bases, and 9 bases had no gene match. CDR3 size: 15 residues. CDR3 in amino acids: CASSLLGGMVDTQYF. In DNA, the CDR3 is TGTGCCAGCAGCCTCCTCGGGGGGATGGTAGATACGCAGTATTTT.

This clonotype has only one observation. The chain has TRBV5-1 and TRBJ2-6; no definite D call. CDR3 length equals 14 residues. Trimming took 2 bases from V and 3 from J, leaving 6 bases between them. Germline V gene data show CDR1 as SGHRS and CDR2 as YFSETQ. The CDR3 region is CASSLADGANVLTF. CDR3 nucleotides: TGCGCCAGCAGCTTAGCTGATGGGGCCAACGTCCTGACTTTC.

The gene calls are TRBV15 and TRBJ2-2; no definite D call. The CDR3 sequence is 13 residues long. Trimming shortened V by 1 base and J by 5 bases, and 5 bases separated the two germline ends. Germline V gene lookup returns CDR1 LNHNV and CDR2 YYDKDF (reference sequence). The CDR3 is CATSRVGTGELFF. In DNA form, the CDR3 reads TGTGCCACCAGCAGAGTGGGAACCGGGGAGCTGTTTTTT.

The CDR3 DNA reads as TGCAGTGCTAGAGCGGAAGAGCAGCCCCAGCATTTT. It yields the protein CSARAEEQPQHF. The chain carries TRBV20-1 and TRBJ1-5; no clear D gene. Germline-derived CDR1 and CDR2 are DFQATT and SNEGSKA (reference sequence). The CDR3 consists of 12 residues. Trimming took off 1 base at V and 7 bases at J, with 8 bases between the two ends.

The chain links TRBV11-2 to TRBJ2-5; D could derive from TRBD1 or TRBD2 (7 bases each). CDR3 length: 15 amino acids. V was clipped by 1 base and J by 3 bases, with 12 bases between them. Per germline, CDR1 SGHAT and CDR2 FQNNGV. CDR3 sequence (DNA): TGTGCCAGCAGCTTAGGCCAGGGGGGGGAAGAGACCCAGTACTTC. This codes for CASSLGQGGEETQYF.

This chain uses TRBV19 with TRBJ2-2; 9 bases map to TRBD2. V trimming: 2 bases; J trimming: 0 bases; junction bases outside the gene matches: 1. Germline V gives CDR1 LNHDA, CDR2 SQIVND (reference sequence). CDR3 length equals 16 residues. CDR3 bases: TGTGCCAGTAGTATATCTAGCGGGGCGAACACCGGGGAGCTGTTTTTT. The encoded protein is CASSISSGANTGELFF.

This clonotype has only one observation. The chain has TRBV5-1 and TRBJ2-1; the match to TRBD2 covers 9 bases. Germline CDR1 SGHRS, CDR2 YFSETQ. The CDR3 covers 17 residues. V lost 1 base, J lost 0 bases, and 5 bases stayed unmatched. The CDR3 coding sequence is TGCGCCAGCAGCTTGAGGTTACTAGCGGGCTCCTACAATGAGCAGTTCTTC. As protein: CASSLRLLAGSYNEQFF.

This chain links TRBV20-1 with TRBJ2-5, with unresolved D. Germline lookup yields CDR1 DFQATT and CDR2 SNEGSKA (reference sequence). The CDR3 contains 14 residues. Trimming stripped 0 bases from V and 2 bases from J, with 10 bases between. The CDR3 loop reads CSARDRSGQETQYF. The CDR3 DNA reads as TGCAGTGCTAGAGATCGTTCAGGACAAGAGACCCAGTACTTC.

This clonotype was seen only once. The rearrangement joins TRBV30 to TRBJ2-2; TRBD1 matches at 7 bases. The germline V gene has CDR1 GTSNPN and CDR2 SVGIG (reference sequence). The CDR3 consists of 12 residues. V shed 1 base and J 15 bases; nucleotides not matched to a gene: 8. CDR3 protein: CAWSASGQRLFF. CDR3 nucleotides: TGTGCCTGGAGTGCTTCGGGACAGCGTTTGTTTTTT.

The chain couples TRBV12-3 or TRBV12-4 to TRBJ1-5; D remains unclear. The CDR3 consists of 12 residues. Trimming removed 5 bases at V and 6 bases at J, with 8 bases between. CDR3 sequence: CASSPRGQPQHF. Here the CDR3 DNA reads TGTGCCAGCAGTCCGCGGGGTCAGCCCCAGCATTTT.